Shown below are 9 T cell receptor beta chains from a single sample sequenced in a study of shared clonotypes between healthy human individuals. Generated by immunoSEQ multiplex PCR, the TCRdb table keeps only in-frame clones and is missing some. The profile shows millions of clones, over 85% of them singletons. Sequencing was performed on naive CD4+ T cells sorted from blood. Sample subset: CD45RA+ positively selected. Receptor source: a man aged 18 to 29 in good health.

Comments on this clone: At the DNA level, this CDR3 is encoded by other sequences in the same sample as well. The V gene is TRBV6-5, the J gene TRBJ1-1; perhaps TRBD1 as D (6 bases). The CDR3 loop spans 13 amino acids. Deletions cut 6 bases from V and 0 bases from J, with 8 bases between. Germline V gene sequence: CDR1 MNHEY, CDR2 SVGAGI. The CDR3 loop is CASRQGLNTEAFF. DNA of the CDR3: TGTGCCAGCAGACAGGGTCTGAACACTGAAGCTTTCTTT.

V gene TRBV7-3 combines with J gene TRBJ2-2; D is ambiguous. CDR1 is SGHTA, CDR2 FQGTGA, per germline. The CDR3 consists of 15 residues. Trimming stripped 1 base from V and 7 bases from J, with 13 bases between. In DNA form, the CDR3 reads TGTGCCAGCAGCTTAAGCTTCGGCGTGAACGGGGAGCTGTTTTTT. It codes for CASSLSFGVNGELFF.

This clone was seen just once. This chain links TRBV18 with TRBJ2-7, with D tentatively TRBD1 or TRBD2 (5 bases each). V lost 5 bases, J lost 2 bases, and 13 bases lay in between. Looked up from germline, CDR1 is KGHSH and CDR2 is LQKENI. The CDR3 covers 14 residues. As DNA, the CDR3 is TGTGCCAGCTCATTCCAGGGAGACCCCTACGAGCAGTACTTC. Residues: CASSFQGDPYEQYF.

The rearrangement joins TRBV9 to TRBJ1-6; possibly TRBD1 for D (5 bases). Germline V gene data show CDR1 as SGDLS and CDR2 as YYNGEE. The CDR3 totals 15 residues. V dropped 0 bases and J dropped 10 bases, with 14 bases sitting between them. The CDR3 spells CASSVEGQGASPLHF. The CDR3 bases are TGTGCCAGCAGCGTAGAGGGTCAGGGAGCCTCACCCCTCCACTTT.

V and J are TRBV2 and TRBJ2-7; 7 bases line up with TRBD1. Trimming cost V 6 bases and J 0 bases; bases outside gene matches: 5. Germline V CDR1 and CDR2: SNHLY, FYNNEI. This CDR3 has 14 amino acids. CDR3 in amino acids: CASSGTAYSYEQYF. In nucleotides, the CDR3 is TGTGCCAGCAGCGGGACAGCCTACTCCTACGAGCAGTACTTC.

The chain links TRBV5-1 to TRBJ1-4; D gene ambiguous. The CDR3 length is 13 residues. V was pared by 5 bases and J by 3 bases, with 8 bases between. Germline CDR1 is SGHRS and CDR2 is YFSETQ. The CDR3 nucleotides read TGCGCCAGCAGGCCAGACCCTAATGAAAAACTGTTTTTT. It codes for CASRPDPNEKLFF.

The sample holds a few counts of this clone. This chain joins TRBV27 and TRBJ1-2; TRBD1 matches at 9 bases. The CDR3 totals 12 residues. Trimming cost V 8 bases and J 8 bases; bases outside gene matches: 6. CDR1 and CDR2 from the germline V gene are MNHEY and SMNVEV (reference sequence). CDR3: CASQTGGGGYTF. The DNA for the CDR3 is TGTGCCAGCCAAACAGGGGGCGGAGGCTACACCTTC.

The chain uses TRBV4-3 and TRBJ1-5; unclear D gene. V lost 0 bases and J lost 4, with 7 bases in between. CDR1 is LGHNA, CDR2 YSLEER, per germline. This CDR3 region has 14 residues. In DNA, the CDR3 is TGCGCCAGCAGCCAAGATGACGGGAATCAGCCCCAGCATTTT. Encoded protein: CASSQDDGNQPQHF.

The gene calls are TRBV7-2 and TRBJ2-5, with D perhaps assigned TRBD1 or TRBD2 (5 bases each). The CDR3 is 15 amino acids. The ends were cut back, 2 bases at V and 4 bases at J, with 14 bases in the middle. The germline V gene encodes CDR1 SGHTA and CDR2 FQGNSA. Here the CDR3 reads CASSLSGTAGETQYF. DNA of the CDR3: TGTGCCAGCAGCTTAAGTGGGACGGCGGGAGAGACCCAGTACTTC.